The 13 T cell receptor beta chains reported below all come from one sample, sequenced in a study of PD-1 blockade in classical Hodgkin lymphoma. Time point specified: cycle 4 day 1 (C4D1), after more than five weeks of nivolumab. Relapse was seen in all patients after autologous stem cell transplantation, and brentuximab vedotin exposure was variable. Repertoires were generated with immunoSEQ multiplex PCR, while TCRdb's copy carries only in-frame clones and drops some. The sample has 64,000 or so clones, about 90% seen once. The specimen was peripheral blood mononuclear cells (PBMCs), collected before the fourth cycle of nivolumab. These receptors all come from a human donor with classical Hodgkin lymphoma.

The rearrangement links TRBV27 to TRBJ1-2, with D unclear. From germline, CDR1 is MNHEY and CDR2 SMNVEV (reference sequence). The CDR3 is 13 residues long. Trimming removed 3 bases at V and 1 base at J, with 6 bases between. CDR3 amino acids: CASSFGLNYGYTF. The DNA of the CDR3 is TGTGCCAGCAGTTTTGGGCTTAACTATGGCTACACCTTC.

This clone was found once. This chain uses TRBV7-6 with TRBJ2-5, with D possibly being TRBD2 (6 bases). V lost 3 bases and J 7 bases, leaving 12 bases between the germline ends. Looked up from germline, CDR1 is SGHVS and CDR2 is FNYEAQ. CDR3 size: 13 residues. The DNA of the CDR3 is TGTGCCAGCAGCTTCGGGGGTGGAGGGACCCAGTACTTC. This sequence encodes CASSFGGGGTQYF.

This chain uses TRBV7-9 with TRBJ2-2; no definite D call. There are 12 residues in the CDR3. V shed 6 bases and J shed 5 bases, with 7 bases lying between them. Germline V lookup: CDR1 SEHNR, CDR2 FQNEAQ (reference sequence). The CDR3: CASSAKTGELFF. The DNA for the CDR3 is TGTGCCAGCAGTGCTAAAACCGGGGAGCTGTTTTTT.

CDR3 protein: CASSHFLVSGNTIYF. CDR3 nucleotides: TGCGCCAGCAGCCACTTTCTGGTCTCTGGAAACACCATATATTTT. V gene TRBV4-1 combines with J gene TRBJ1-3; D call uncertain. V was cut by 3 bases and J by 0 bases, with 9 bases left in between. The CDR3 spans 15 residues. In germline, CDR1 is MGHRA, CDR2 YSYEKL.

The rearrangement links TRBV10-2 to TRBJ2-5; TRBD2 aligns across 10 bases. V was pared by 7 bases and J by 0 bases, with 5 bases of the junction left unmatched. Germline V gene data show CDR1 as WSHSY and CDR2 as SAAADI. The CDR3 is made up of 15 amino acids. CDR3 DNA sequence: TGCGCCAGCAAAGAAGCGGGGGGGTACCAAGAGACCCAGTACTTC. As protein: CASKEAGGYQETQYF.

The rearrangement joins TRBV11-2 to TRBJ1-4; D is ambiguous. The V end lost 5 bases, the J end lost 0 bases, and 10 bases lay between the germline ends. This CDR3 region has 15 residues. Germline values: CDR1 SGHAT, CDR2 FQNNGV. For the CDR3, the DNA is TGTGCCAGCAGCCCCAGTAGTTCAACTAATGAAAAACTGTTTTTT. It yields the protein CASSPSSSTNEKLFF.

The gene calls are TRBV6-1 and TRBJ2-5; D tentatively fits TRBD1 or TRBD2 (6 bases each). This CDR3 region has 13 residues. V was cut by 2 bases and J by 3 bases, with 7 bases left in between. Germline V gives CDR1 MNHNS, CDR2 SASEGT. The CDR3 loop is CASSERGEETQYF. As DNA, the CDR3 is TGTGCCAGCAGTGAAAGGGGGGAAGAGACCCAGTACTTC.

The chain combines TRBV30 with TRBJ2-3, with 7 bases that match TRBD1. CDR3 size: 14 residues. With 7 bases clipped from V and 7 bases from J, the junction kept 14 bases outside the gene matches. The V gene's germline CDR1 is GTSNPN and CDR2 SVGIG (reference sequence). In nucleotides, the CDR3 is TGTGCCTTGGTTGGACAGGTTGAGTTGAATACGCAGTATTTT. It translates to CALVGQVELNTQYF.

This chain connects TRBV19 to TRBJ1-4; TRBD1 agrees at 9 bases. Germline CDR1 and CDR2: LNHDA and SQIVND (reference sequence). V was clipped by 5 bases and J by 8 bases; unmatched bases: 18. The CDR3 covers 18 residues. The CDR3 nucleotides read TGTGCCAGTAGTGGGGGGACAGGGCAGTGGGTCCGCGAAGAAAAACTGTTTTTT. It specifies CASSGGTGQWVREEKLFF.

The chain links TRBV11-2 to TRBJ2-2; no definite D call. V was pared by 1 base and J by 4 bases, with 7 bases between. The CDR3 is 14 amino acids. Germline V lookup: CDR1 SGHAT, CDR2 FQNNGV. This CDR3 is CASSLVMGTGELFF. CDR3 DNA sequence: TGTGCCAGCAGCTTAGTAATGGGCACCGGGGAGCTGTTTTTT.

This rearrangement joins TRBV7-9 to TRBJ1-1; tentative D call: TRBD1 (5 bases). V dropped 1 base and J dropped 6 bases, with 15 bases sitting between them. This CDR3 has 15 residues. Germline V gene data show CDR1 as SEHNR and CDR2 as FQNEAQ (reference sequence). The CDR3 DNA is TGTGCCAGCAGCTTAGTCTCAGCGACCAGGGCTGAAGCTTTCTTT. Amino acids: CASSLVSATRAEAFF.

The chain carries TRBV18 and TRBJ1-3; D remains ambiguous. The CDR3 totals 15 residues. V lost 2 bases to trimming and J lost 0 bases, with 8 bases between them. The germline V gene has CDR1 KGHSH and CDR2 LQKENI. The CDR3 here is CASSPIKGSGNTIYF. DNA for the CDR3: TGTGCCAGCTCACCAATCAAGGGCTCTGGAAACACCATATATTTT.

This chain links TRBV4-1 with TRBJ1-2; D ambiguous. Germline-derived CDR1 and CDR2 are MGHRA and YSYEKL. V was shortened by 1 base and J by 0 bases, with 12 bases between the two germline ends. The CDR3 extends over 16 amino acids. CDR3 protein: CASSQGRARANYGYTF. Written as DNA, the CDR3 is TGCGCCAGCAGCCAAGGACGGGCCAGAGCTAACTATGGCTACACCTTC.